Below are 28 T cell receptor beta chains sequenced from a single sample in a study of T cells after yellow fever vaccination. Using its own MiXCR run on the 5' RACE reads, TCRdb lists one record per CDR3 protein. The sample has about 320,000 distinct CDR3 sequences, 9.5% to 12% seen once. The specimen was CD4+ T cells sorted from PBMCs, collected 45 days after the yellow fever booster vaccination. These receptors came from a man in his late teens or twenties who received the YFV17D yellow fever vaccine.

The chain links TRBV4-1 to TRBJ1-5; 7 bases map to TRBD1. V dropped 1 base and J dropped 0; count of bases not matched to a gene: 15. This CDR3 has 20 residues. Germline lookup yields CDR1 MGHRA and CDR2 YSYEKL. The CDR3, as DNA: TGCGCCAGCAGCCAAGGAATTAGGGGGCTCCGCGCTGGTAGCAATCAGCCCCAGCATTTT. Protein: CASSQGIRGLRAGSNQPQHF.

The V call is TRBV20-1, the J call TRBJ2-7, with 11 bases identical to TRBD1. With V trimmed by 6 bases and J by 0 bases, 4 bases remained unmatched. Germline CDR1 DFQATT, CDR2 SNEGSKA (reference sequence). The CDR3 is 14 amino acids. CDR3 amino acids: CSAPGTGGSYEQYV. CDR3 coding DNA: TGCAGTGCACCCGGGACAGGGGGCTCCTACGAGCAGTACGTC.

In this sample, this clonotype turned up many times. The gene calls are TRBV6-2 or TRBV6-3 and TRBJ1-5; no clear D. V was clipped by 4 bases and J by 0 bases, with 10 bases between them. The CDR3 covers 15 residues. Germline values: CDR1 MNHEY, CDR2 SVGEGT. The CDR3 protein is CASSSISYSNQPQHF. DNA of the CDR3: TGTGCCAGCAGTTCAATTTCTTATAGCAATCAGCCCCAGCATTTT.

This clonotype was detected only a few times. The chain combines TRBV27 with TRBJ2-7; D ambiguous. The germline V gene encodes CDR1 MNHEY and CDR2 SMNVEV (reference sequence). V gave up 6 bases and J gave up 9 bases, with 18 bases separating them. The CDR3 is 13 residues long. CDR3 residues: CASSRSRGVGQYF. In nucleotides, the CDR3 is TGTGCCAGCAGCCGGTCCCGAGGAGTAGGGCAGTACTTC.

The V gene is TRBV5-1, the J gene TRBJ2-7; no definite D call. The CDR3 sequence is 14 residues long. Trimming removed 2 bases at V and 4 bases at J, with 13 bases between. The germline CDR1 and CDR2 sequences are SGHRS and YFSETQ. CDR3 sequence (DNA): TGCGCCAGCAGCTTCACCGTAGGGTCTTACGAGCAGTACTTC. The encoded protein is CASSFTVGSYEQYF.

J is TRBJ2-7 and V is TRBV14, with 7 bases matching TRBD1. The J segment lost 0 bases and the V segment lost 4 bases, leaving 3 bases of the junction unmatched. CDR3 size: 14 residues. The germline V gene has CDR1 SGHDN and CDR2 FVKESK. The DNA for the CDR3 is TGTGCCAGCAGCCCTGGGACAGTCTCCTACGAGCAGTACTTC. The encoded protein is CASSPGTVSYEQYF.

V and J are TRBV19 and TRBJ2-1, with a weak D call TRBD2 (5 bases). Germline V gene lookup returns CDR1 LNHDA and CDR2 SQIVND (reference sequence). V gave up 4 bases and J gave up 6 bases, with 7 bases separating them. CDR3 length: 12 amino acids. CDR3 amino acids: CASSRGSNEQFF. CDR3 in DNA: TGTGCCAGTAGTAGAGGGTCCAATGAGCAGTTCTTC.

This clonotype has at least ten counts. The chain has TRBV9 and TRBJ2-3; 10 positions agree with TRBD2. V shed 0 bases and J 0 bases; nucleotides not matched to a gene: 4. The CDR3 is made up of 17 amino acids. The germline V gene encodes CDR1 SGDLS and CDR2 YYNGEE. CDR3 in amino acids: CASSVGLAGGSTDTQYF. The CDR3 DNA reads TGTGCCAGCAGCGTAGGACTAGCGGGTGGGAGCACAGATACGCAGTATTTT.

The rearrangement uses TRBV29-1 and TRBJ2-1, with D perhaps matching TRBD1 or TRBD2 (5 bases each). This CDR3 contains 13 residues. Germline assignment: CDR1 SQVTM and CDR2 ANQGSEA. V was cut by 6 bases and J by 5 bases, with 14 bases left in between. In nucleotides, the CDR3 is TGCAGCGTGAGAAGGGACGGGAACAATGAGCAGTTCTTC. Its translation: CSVRRDGNNEQFF.

This clonotype was found many times. The chain links TRBV10-3 to TRBJ2-5, with D possibly being TRBD2 (5 bases). Between the trimmed V and J ends, which lost 6 bases and 0 bases, there was a span of 5 bases. The CDR3 is 12 residues long. Germline lookup yields CDR1 ENHRY and CDR2 SYGVKD. The CDR3 nucleotides are TGTGCCATCAGGGACTACCAAGAGACCCAGTACTTC. Translated: CAIRDYQETQYF.

The chain combines TRBV4-1 with TRBJ2-2, with D possibly TRBD1 on 6 matching bases. V lost 2 bases, J lost 7 bases, and 17 bases lay in between. The CDR3 loop spans 16 amino acids. Looked up from germline, CDR1 is MGHRA and CDR2 is YSYEKL. CDR3 loop: CASSQNRAIEVGELFF. The CDR3 DNA follows: TGCGCCAGCAGCCAAAACAGGGCCATCGAGGTCGGGGAGCTGTTTTTT.

This clonotype was found a few times. The V call is TRBV12-5, the J call TRBJ1-1; the D is unclear. Per germline, CDR1 LGHNT and CDR2 FRNRAP. Trimming left V 5 bases short and J 4 bases short, with 8 bases between. CDR3 length: 12 amino acids. The DNA of the CDR3 is TGTGCTAGTGGTACAGAGGTCACTGAAGCTTTCTTT. Its translation: CASGTEVTEAFF.

The chain has TRBV18 and TRBJ2-1; 7 positions match TRBD2. The CDR3 spans 17 residues. V gave up 0 bases and J gave up 6 bases; unmatched junction bases: 11. Germline CDR1 KGHSH, CDR2 LQKENI. CDR3 protein: CASSPPNAGDSLNEQFF. As DNA, the CDR3 is TGTGCCAGCTCACCACCTAACGCGGGGGATTCCCTCAATGAGCAGTTCTTC. The full variable domain, with the rest looked up from reference TRBV18 and TRBJ2-1, is NAGVMQNPRHLVRRRGQEARLRCSPMKGHSHVYWYRQLPEEGLKFMVYLQKENIIDESGMPKERFSAEFPKEGPSILRIQQVVRGDSAAYFCASSPPNAGDSLNEQFFGPGTRLTVL.

This clonotype was detected ten times or more. The V gene is TRBV7-9, the J gene TRBJ2-5; TRBD1 matches at 9 bases. In germline, CDR1 is SEHNR, CDR2 FQNEAQ (reference sequence). Trimming at V came to 6 bases and at J to 4 bases, leaving 6 bases not matched to a gene. The length of the CDR3 is 14 residues. The CDR3 DNA sequence: TGTGCCAGCAGGAAGGACAGGGGTCCAGAGACCCAGTACTTC. It is translated as CASRKDRGPETQYF.

The chain carries TRBV4-2 and TRBJ2-2, with a weak D call TRBD1 (5 bases). The V gene's germline CDR1 is LGHNA and CDR2 YNFKEQ. Trimming cost V 4 bases and J 6 bases, with 24 bases left between them. The CDR3 loop spans 18 amino acids. CDR3 residues: CASSPIQDGRARAGELFF. DNA for the CDR3: TGTGCCAGCAGCCCGATACAAGATGGCAGGGCAAGGGCCGGGGAGCTGTTTTTT.

The chain joins TRBV9 to TRBJ2-7; no clear D. This CDR3 comprises 14 residues. Germline CDR1 and CDR2: SGDLS and YYNGEE. The germline V and J ends were trimmed by 0 bases and 1 base, with 8 bases remaining between them. CDR3 nucleotide sequence: TGTGCCAGCAGCGTAGAGGGTAGGTCCTACGAGCAGTACTTC. Residues: CASSVEGRSYEQYF. The variable domain in full, completed from reference TRBV9 and TRBJ2-7, reads DSGVTQTPKHLITATGQRVTLRCSPRSGDLSVYWYQQSLDQGLQFLIQYYNGEERAKGNILERFSAQQFPDLHSELNLSSLELGDSALYFCASSVEGRSYEQYFGPGTRLTVT.

This clonotype was found many times. The V and J genes are TRBV4-3 and TRBJ1-5; D gene uncertain. The CDR3 has 13 residues. V was pared by 2 bases and J by 2 bases, with 4 bases between. Germline CDR1 and CDR2: LGHNA and YSLEER. The CDR3 spells CASSQQGNQPQHF. The CDR3 coding sequence is TGCGCCAGCAGCCAACAGGGCAATCAGCCCCAGCATTTT.

Only a few counts were recorded for this clonotype. This chain joins TRBV6-5 and TRBJ1-5, with TRBD1 matching over 7 bases. The CDR3 is made up of 16 amino acids. J lost 4 bases, V lost 5 bases, and 11 bases had no gene match. Germline V gives CDR1 MNHEY, CDR2 SVGAGI. The CDR3 nucleotides are TGTGCCAGCAGTCCGCTTAGGGCAGGGGGGAATCAGCCCCAGCATTTT. It specifies CASSPLRAGGNQPQHF.

In this sample, this clonotype turned up many times. This chain joins TRBV12-3 or TRBV12-4 and TRBJ2-2; D is perhaps TRBD1 (5 bases). This CDR3 is 13 amino acids long. V lost 2 bases and J lost 7, with 8 bases in between. The DNA of the CDR3 is TGTGCCAGCAGTTTACCAGGGATCGGGGAGCTGTTTTTT. Protein product: CASSLPGIGELFF.

The chain couples TRBV28 to TRBJ2-5; no firm D call. V lost 6 bases and J lost 5, with 13 bases in between. There are 13 residues in the CDR3. Germline V gene data show CDR1 as MDHEN and CDR2 as SYDVKM. CDR3 region: CASSHQDRETQYF. The CDR3 DNA reads as TGTGCCAGCAGCCACCAAGATCGGGAGACCCAGTACTTC.

Points on this clonotype: A read error may account for a junction end that differs from germline. The CDR3 bases are TGTGCCAGCTCCCCACGGACAGGGAACCAAGAGACCCAGTACTTC. Residues: CASSPRTGNQETQYF. The V call is TRBV18, the J call TRBJ2-5; 8 bases are shared with TRBD1. The CDR3 runs to 15 residues. Germline V gene sequence: CDR1 KGHSH, CDR2 LQKENI.

This clonotype appeared many times. This chain uses TRBV7-7 with TRBJ2-2; D ambiguous. V lost 3 bases and J lost 6, with 8 bases in between. Germline CDR1 reads SSHAT; CDR2 reads FNYEAQ (reference sequence). The CDR3 spans 13 residues. The CDR3 DNA follows: TGTGCCAGCAGCTTGGCTGGGGCCGGGGAGCTGTTTTTT. Protein product: CASSLAGAGELFF.

This clonotype was seen once. V and J are TRBV3-1 and TRBJ1-5; D ambiguous. The germline V gene has CDR1 LGHDT and CDR2 YNNKEL (reference sequence). The CDR3 extends over 14 amino acids. The V and J ends lost 0 bases and 6 bases respectively, with 9 bases between them. Written as DNA, the CDR3 is TGTGCCAGCAGCCAAGAAGGAATAGGTCAGCCCCAGCATTTT. It encodes CASSQEGIGQPQHF.

J is TRBJ2-1 and V is TRBV20-1, with 9 nucleotides matching TRBD2. Germline-derived CDR1 and CDR2 are DFQATT and SNEGSKA (reference sequence). The CDR3 extends over 14 amino acids. With V trimmed by 6 bases and J by 3 bases, 6 bases remained unmatched. The CDR3 DNA sequence: TGCAGTGCCCCCCTAGCGGGGCTCTACAATGAGCAGTTCTTC. This gives the protein CSAPLAGLYNEQFF.

This clonotype was counted a single time. The chain uses TRBV2 and TRBJ1-5; D may be TRBD1 (5 bases). The V end was cut by 2 bases, the J end by 6 bases, with 14 bases between. Germline lookup yields CDR1 SNHLY and CDR2 FYNNEI. The CDR3 has 15 amino acids. CDR3 DNA: TGTGCCAGCAGTGAAATGTTAATGGGGGTTCAGCCCCAGCATTTT. Protein product: CASSEMLMGVQPQHF. Full variable domain (missing parts from reference TRBV2 and TRBJ1-5): EPEVTQTPSHQVTQMGQEVILRCVPISNHLYFYWYRQILGQKVEFLVSFYNNEISEKSEIFDDQFSVERPDGSNFTLKIRSTKLEDSAMYFCASSEMLMGVQPQHFGDGTRLSIL.

J is TRBJ2-7 and V is TRBV7-9; D ambiguous. This CDR3 spans 13 amino acids. CDR1 is SEHNR and CDR2 is FQNEAQ in the germline V gene (reference sequence). Deletions cut 3 bases from V and 7 bases from J, with 13 bases between. CDR3 sequence (DNA): TGTGCCAGCAGCTTGAATTCCGTTGGGGAGCAGTACTTC. This codes for CASSLNSVGEQYF.

The chain uses TRBV2 and TRBJ1-4; D gene ambiguous. The CDR3 is 14 amino acids. V gave up 2 bases and J gave up 4 bases, with 8 bases separating them. Looked up from germline, CDR1 is SNHLY and CDR2 is FYNNEI. The DNA for the CDR3 is TGTGCCAGCAGTGAAATGGGAGATAATGAAAAACTGTTTTTT. Protein sequence: CASSEMGDNEKLFF.

This clonotype was seen a few times. The chain links TRBV5-1 to TRBJ1-1, with a possible D match to TRBD1 (5 bases). This CDR3 spans 15 amino acids. V lost 1 base and J lost 3, with 13 bases in between. CDR1 and CDR2 from the germline V gene are SGHRS and YFSETQ. CDR3 in DNA: TGCGCCAGCAGCTTGATCCAGGGTAGGGACACTGAAGCTTTCTTT. It yields the protein CASSLIQGRDTEAFF. Using reference TRBV5-1 and TRBJ1-1 for the parts outside the CDR3, the full variable domain is KAGVTQTPRYLIKTRGQQVTLSCSPISGHRSVSWYQQTPGQGLQFLFEYFSETQRNKGNFPGRFSGRQFSNSRSEMNVSTLELGDSALYLCASSLIQGRDTEAFFGQGTRLTVV.